A single sample is the source of the 10 T cell receptor beta chains below, sequenced in a study of identical twins. TCRdb used MiXCR to reprocess the 5' RACE reads, holding one entry per CDR3 protein. In the table there are nearly 900,000 distinct CDR3 sequences, 12% of which are singletons. This sample was also put to use in a study of yellow fever vaccine responses in identical twins.

Sequencing was done on a sample of PBMCs. The receptors shown here come from a woman under 30 in good health.

This clonotype showed up many times. This chain connects TRBV21-1 to TRBJ2-3; the D call of TRBD2 is as the table states it, not checked on the DNA. TRBV21-1 is a documented pseudogene. This CDR3 is 15 amino acids long. The CDR3 DNA follows: TGTGCCAGCATTTGTACGGGAGCATTCACAGATACGCAGTATTTT. This sequence encodes CASICTGAFTDTQYF.

This clonotype was seen more than once but under ten times. V is TRBV3-1 and J is TRBJ2-5, with D possibly being TRBD1 (6 bases). V lost 0 bases to trimming and J lost 0 bases, with 8 bases between them. The CDR3 is 15 residues long. The germline gives CDR1 LGHDT, CDR2 YNNKEL (reference sequence). This CDR3 reads CASSQENRDQETQYF. CDR3 nucleotide sequence: TGTGCCAGCAGCCAAGAAAACAGGGACCAAGAGACCCAGTACTTC.

The sample holds a few counts of this clonotype. The rearrangement joins TRBV12-3 or TRBV12-4 to TRBJ1-3; 8 bases map to TRBD1. This CDR3 region has 14 residues. The V segment lost 7 bases and the J segment 2 bases; nucleotides outside the gene matches: 4. The DNA of the CDR3 is TGTGCCAGCATTCTGACAGGGGCTGGAAACACCATATATTTT. It yields the protein CASILTGAGNTIYF.

A few counts support this clonotype. The gene calls are TRBV20-1 and TRBJ2-2; 8 nucleotides align to TRBD2. Germline V gene lookup returns CDR1 DFQATT and CDR2 SNEGSKA (reference sequence). Losses at the gene ends were 3 bases for V and 4 bases for J; bases not matched to a gene: 7. This CDR3 has 15 amino acids. The CDR3 DNA sequence: TGCAGTGCTAGTTCGGCGGGGGGCGGCACCGGGGAGCTGTTTTTT. Protein sequence: CSASSAGGGTGELFF.

This clonotype occurred a few times. This rearrangement joins TRBV5-1 to TRBJ2-7; D is perhaps TRBD1 or TRBD2 (5 bases each). This CDR3 has 15 residues. Germline lookup yields CDR1 SGHRS and CDR2 YFSETQ. Trimming shortened V by 0 bases and J by 3 bases, and 13 bases separated the two germline ends. CDR3: CASSLARDGSYEQYF. The CDR3 DNA sequence: TGCGCCAGCAGCTTGGCCCGGGACGGTAGCTACGAGCAGTACTTC.

In this sample, this clonotype turned up many times. The chain combines TRBV2 with TRBJ1-4; 7 bases map to TRBD1. Germline V CDR1 and CDR2: SNHLY, FYNNEI. The CDR3 extends over 13 amino acids. The V gene end was trimmed by 7 bases and the J gene end by 4 bases; junction bases not matched to a gene: 3. The CDR3 spells CASTGQLNEKLFF. The CDR3 nucleotides read TGTGCCAGCACGGGACAGCTTAATGAAAAACTGTTTTTT.

The genes are TRBV7-8 and TRBJ2-7, with a weak D call TRBD2 (5 bases). CDR3 size: 14 residues. The germline CDR1 and CDR2 sequences are SGHVS and FQNEAQ. The ends were cut back, 6 bases at V and 0 bases at J, with 12 bases in the middle. The CDR3 is CASRVGENSYEQYF. The CDR3 DNA follows: TGTGCCAGCAGGGTCGGGGAAAACTCCTACGAGCAGTACTTC.

This sequence joins TRBV4-1 and TRBJ2-7, with D hard to call. Germline CDR1 is MGHRA and CDR2 is YSYEKL. The CDR3 has 14 residues. The V gene lost 0 bases and the J gene lost 5 bases, with 11 bases spanning the gap. Written as DNA, the CDR3 is TGCGCCAGCAGCCAAGATGGTATTGGGGACGAGCAGTACGTC. Translation: CASSQDGIGDEQYV.

A few counts support this clonotype. The rearrangement joins TRBV28 to TRBJ2-2, with D maybe TRBD1 (5 bases). V lost 7 bases, J lost 4 bases, and 10 bases lay in between. The CDR3 contains 13 residues. Looked up from germline, CDR1 is MDHEN and CDR2 is SYDVKM. For the CDR3, the DNA is TGTGCCAGCAATAGGGGTTCCACCGGGGAGCTGTTTTTT. This gives the protein CASNRGSTGELFF.

This clonotype was seen a few times. The J gene is TRBJ1-4, the V gene TRBV11-2; perhaps TRBD1 as D (5 bases). This CDR3 has 13 amino acids. Trimming took 2 bases from V and 7 from J, leaving 8 bases between them. CDR1 and CDR2 from the germline V gene are SGHAT and FQNNGV. CDR3 sequence: CASSLRQLEKLFF. The DNA for the CDR3 is TGTGCCAGCAGCTTAAGACAGCTTGAAAAACTGTTTTTT.